This T cell receptor (beta chain) is drawn from a study of blood T cells in healthy people across ages. Background on the study: Template switching recovered approximately one barcoded beta molecule for every two T cells. Regarding the study as a whole: In long-lived donors, naive CD4+ cell counts and diversity exceeded those of aged donors. With naive T cell percentage, TCR beta diversity showed a strong correlation.

CDR1 and CDR2 (germline): SGHVS, FNYEAQ. Trimming took 2 bases from V and 6 from J; bases not matched to a gene: 14. The CDR3 contains 19 residues. This clonotype was detected only once. Its target is unknown. Primed by a sample-barcoded 5' primer and a J-beta primer mix, a second PCR proceeded for about 6 to 11 cycles. Template switching added a 12-random-nucleotide identifier to every cDNA molecule. TCRdb itself ran the 5' RACE reads through MiXCR, one entry per CDR3 protein. The sample carries about 680,000 distinct CDR3 sequences, 45% to 50% recorded once. Sequencing used blood. V is TRBV7-6 and J is TRBJ1-5; 12 positions match TRBD1. The TCR was taken from a woman aged 55-69 years in good health. The CDR3 DNA reads TGTGCCAGCAGCTTAAGGCGGGGGACGGGGACAGGGGGCCCTCAGCCCCAGCATTTT. Translating it yields CASSLRRGTGTGGPQPQHF. Combining the CDR3 with reference TRBV7-6 and TRBJ1-5 gives the whole variable domain GAGVSQSPRYKVTKRGQDVALRCDPISGHVSLYWYRQALGQGPEFLTYFNYEAQQDKSGLPNDRFSAERPEGSISTLTIQRTEQRDSAMYRCASSLRRGTGTGGPQPQHFGDGTRLSIL.